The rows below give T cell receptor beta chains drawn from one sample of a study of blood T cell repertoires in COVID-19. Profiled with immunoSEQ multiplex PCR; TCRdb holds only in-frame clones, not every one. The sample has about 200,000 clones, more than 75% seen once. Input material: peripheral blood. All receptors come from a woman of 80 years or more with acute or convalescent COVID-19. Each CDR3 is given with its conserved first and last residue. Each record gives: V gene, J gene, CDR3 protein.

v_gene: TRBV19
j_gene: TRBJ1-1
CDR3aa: CASSTSRQGITEAFF

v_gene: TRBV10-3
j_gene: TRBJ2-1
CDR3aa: CAISDGDSDNEQFF

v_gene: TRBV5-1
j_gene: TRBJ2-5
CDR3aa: CASSFGGSGGETQYF

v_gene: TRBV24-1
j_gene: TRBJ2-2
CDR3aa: CATSDSRRGTGELFF

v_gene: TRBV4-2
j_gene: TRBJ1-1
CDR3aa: CASSQVGEADTEAFF

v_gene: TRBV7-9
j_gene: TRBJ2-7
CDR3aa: CASSLASGGYYEQYF

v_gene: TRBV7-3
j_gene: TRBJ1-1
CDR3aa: CASSPGTSNTEAFF

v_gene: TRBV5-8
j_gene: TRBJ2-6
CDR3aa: CASSFPGTGGSGANVLTF

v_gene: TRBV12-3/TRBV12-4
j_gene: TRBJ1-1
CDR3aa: CASSFVRGGEAFF

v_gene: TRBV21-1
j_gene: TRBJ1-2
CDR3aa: CASSNLGWQLRLINYGYTF

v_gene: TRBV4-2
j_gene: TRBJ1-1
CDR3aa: CASSHGGQGARSTEAFF

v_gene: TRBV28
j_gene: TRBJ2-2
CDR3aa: CASSWGSPGLFF

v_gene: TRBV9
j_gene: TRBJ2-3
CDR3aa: CASSVGSSADTQYF

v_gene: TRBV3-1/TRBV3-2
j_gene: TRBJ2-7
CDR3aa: CASSLGLAGGVPYEQYF

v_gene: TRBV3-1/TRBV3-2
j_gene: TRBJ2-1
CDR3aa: CASSTMYRGLDEQFF

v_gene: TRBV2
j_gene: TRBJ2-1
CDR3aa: CASSSRLAGSYNEQFF